Presented here are 8 T cell receptor beta chains from one specimen sequenced in a study of CD8+ T cells in alopecia areata. Treatment in this sample: oral pan-JAK inhibitor, 5-10 mg twice daily. RNA extraction was followed by reverse transcription into cDNA, which acted as the sequencing template. TCRdb's copy holds only in-frame clones and misses some; the assay was immunoSEQ multiplex PCR. The sample lists more than 200,000 clones; roughly 40% were seen once. The sample was CD4+ T cells sorted from blood, taken at approximately week 37, from a patient treated with tofacitinib. These receptor sequences come from a human donor with alopecia areata.

V usage is TRBV4-3 and J usage is TRBJ1-5; no firm D call. The CDR3 length is 15 residues. Germline CDR1 and CDR2: LGHNA and YSLEER. V was pared by 0 bases and J by 2 bases, with 8 bases between. The CDR3 loop is CASSQDYRGNQPQHF. The CDR3 coding sequence is TGCGCCAGCAGCCAAGATTATAGGGGCAATCAGCCCCAGCATTTT.

The chain has TRBV29-1 and TRBJ2-5, with D perhaps TRBD2 (6 bases). This CDR3 contains 13 residues. CDR1 and CDR2 (germline): SQVTM, ANQGSEA. Trimming left V 7 bases short and J 1 base short, with 13 bases between. The DNA for the CDR3 is TGCAGCGCCACCCGGGACTCCCAAGAGACCCAGTACTTC. It codes for CSATRDSQETQYF.

The table lists this clone with a few counts. The chain uses TRBV2 and TRBJ1-5; D gene unclear. Looked up from germline, CDR1 is SNHLY and CDR2 is FYNNEI. The V end lost 2 bases, the J end lost 0 bases, and 5 bases lay between the germline ends. The CDR3 spans 14 residues. The CDR3 DNA reads as TGTGCCAGCAGTGAAACGAATAGCAATCAGCCCCAGCATTTT. Translation gives CASSETNSNQPQHF.

This chain's CDR3 is CASSQAPSGSSGELFF. The CDR3 bases are TGCGCCAGCAGCCAAGCGCCTAGCGGGAGTTCCGGGGAGCTGTTTTTT. The chain carries TRBV4-1 and TRBJ2-2; 10 bases map to TRBD2. The CDR3 sequence is 16 residues long. Per germline, CDR1 MGHRA and CDR2 YSYEKL. V lost 1 base and J lost 6; bases outside the gene matches: 5.

This chain uses TRBV11-1 with TRBJ2-2, with D perhaps matching TRBD1 (6 bases). Looked up from germline, CDR1 is SGHAT and CDR2 is FQDESV (reference sequence). CDR3 length: 16 residues. Trimming shortened V by 0 bases and J by 7 bases, and 15 bases separated the two germline ends. CDR3 residues: CASSLAFGQSDGELFF. CDR3 nucleotide sequence: TGTGCCAGCAGCTTAGCCTTCGGACAGTCTGACGGGGAGCTGTTTTTT.

This clone was seen a few times. This chain uses TRBV11-3 with TRBJ1-1; D is possibly TRBD1 (5 bases). The CDR3 runs 15 residues. Germline lookup yields CDR1 SGHNT and CDR2 YENEEA. The V and J ends lost 2 bases and 1 base respectively, with 11 bases between them. In DNA, the CDR3 is TGTGCCAGCAGCTTATTAGGGGAAGGGAACACTGAAGCTTTCTTT. Amino acid sequence: CASSLLGEGNTEAFF.

The chain uses TRBV9 and TRBJ2-5; D is unclear. Per the germline V gene, CDR1 is SGDLS and CDR2 is YYNGEE. The length of the CDR3 is 11 residues. Trimming cost V 3 bases and J 0 bases, with 0 bases left between them. This chain's CDR3 is CASSDQETQYF. The CDR3 nucleotides read TGTGCCAGCAGCGACCAAGAGACCCAGTACTTC.

This clone showed up just a few times. This chain connects TRBV4-1 to TRBJ1-5; D is unresolved. Trimming shortened V by 3 bases and J by 0 bases, and 12 bases separated the two germline ends. The germline gives CDR1 MGHRA, CDR2 YSYEKL. This CDR3 region has 16 residues. CDR3 residues: CASSQENSHSNQPQHF. In nucleotides, the CDR3 is TGCGCCAGCAGCCAGGAAAACTCCCATAGCAATCAGCCCCAGCATTTT.